This T cell receptor (beta chain) was retrieved from a study of blood T cell repertoires in COVID-19. While infection was still active, Seattle patients were enrolled and then followed longitudinally. Generated by immunoSEQ multiplex PCR, the TCRdb table keeps only in-frame clones and is missing some. In the table there are over 90,000 clones, roughly 92% of which are singletons. V lost 4 bases to trimming and J lost 8 bases; unmatched junction nucleotides: 9. CDR1 and CDR2 (germline): MNHEY, SVGAGI. The CDR3 has 16 amino acids. This TCR was recovered from a woman aged 45-65 years with COVID-19, enrolled during active disease. The chain joins TRBV6-5 to TRBJ1-6, with 9 bases that match TRBD1. The sequenced material came from peripheral blood. This CDR3 is CASSSSQGAGYSPLHF. CDR3 sequence (DNA): TGTGCCAGCAGTTCCTCACAGGGGGCAGGTTATTCACCCCTCCACTTT.